This T cell receptor (beta chain) is drawn from a study of beta chain features in type 1 diabetes. With 0 bases removed from V and 4 bases from J, the gap between germline ends came to 17 bases. Germline assignment: CDR1 SGDLS and CDR2 YYNGEE. CDR3 size: 16 residues. Study-wide results and caveats: When Type 1 diabetes patients were examined, their TCRB CDR3s proved moderately but significantly shorter in all four CD4+ subsets.

The sample holds a few counts of this clone. Antigen unknown. Expressed TCRB transcripts were sequenced because the isolated RNA had all been reverse transcribed beforehand. The assay was immunoSEQ multiplex PCR, and TCRdb's table has in-frame clones only and misses some. This sample carries 300,000 or so clones, around 8.5% of them seen once, and the ten largest clones take roughly 0.99%. The specimen sequenced was central memory CD4+ T cells from blood. The V and J genes are TRBV9 and TRBJ2-7; a weak D match, TRBD2 (5 bases). The sequence came from a man aged 25 to 40 with type 1 diabetes. CDR3 region: CASSVAGGPLGYEQYF. CDR3 DNA sequence: TGTGCCAGCAGCGTAGCTGGCGGGCCTCTCGGGTACGAGCAGTACTTC.